The source of this T cell receptor delta chain is a study of gammadelta T cells in human blood. General study findings and limits: Polyclonal expansion of innate γδ T cells after birth appeared microbially driven.

TCRdb called clones from the RT-PCR reads again using CATT. The sample lists roughly 1,600 delta-chain clones, 7.5% to 9% occurring once. This clone is large. Antigen: not known. There are 18 residues in the CDR3. Germline CDR1 is TSWWSYY and CDR2 is QGS. Trimming took off 0 bases at V and 1 base at J, with 18 bases between the two ends. V gene TRDV1 combines with J gene TRDJ1; tentatively, D is TRDD3 (6 bases). The material sequenced was non-Vgamma9Vdelta2 gamma-delta T cells from infant blood. The receptor's source is a human donor. CDR3 DNA: TGTGCTCTTGGGGAACTGTCTAAAGGGGATCGGCGCACCGATAAACTCATCTTT. Its protein product is CALGELSKGDRRTDKLIF.